Following are 11 T cell receptor beta chains from one sample sequenced in a study of cytomegalovirus exposure and HLA in healthy donors (dated by TCRdb to about 2017). The library was built by means of the immunoSEQ multiplex PCR assay. For the multiplex PCR, a mixture combining 60 forward primers for TCR Vbeta segments and 13 reverse primers for TCR Jbeta segments was used. TCRdb stores this immuneACCESS table with in-frame sequences only. Part of the clones is absent; in the studies checked, under half of the shortfall reflects unresolved V genes, and no reason is known for the rest. The sample table shows fewer than 120,000 clones, and more than 65% are seen once. Roughly 13% of the sample goes to the ten largest clones. The sequencing input was PBMCs. The receptors derive from a man aged 30 to 45 in good health and CMV-seropositive.

Note on this clone: A much larger clone sits a single nucleotide away, making a read error possible. At the DNA level, this CDR3 is encoded by other sequences in the same sample as well. The chain links TRBV11-2 to TRBJ1-6; D remains unclear. Germline V gives CDR1 SGHAT, CDR2 FQNNGV. This CDR3 spans 15 amino acids. V was clipped by 1 base and J by 0 bases, with 4 bases between them. The DNA of the CDR3 is TGTGCCAGCAGCTTAGGGAGCTCCTATAATTCACCCCTCCACTTT. Amino acids: CASSLGSSYNSPLHF.

The chain is built from TRBV19 and TRBJ2-1, with 9 bases aligning to TRBD1. Germline-derived CDR1 and CDR2 are LNHDA and SQIVND (reference sequence). The J segment lost 5 bases and the V segment lost 2 bases, leaving 22 bases of the junction unmatched. The CDR3 has 21 residues. CDR3 DNA sequence: TGTGCCAGTAGTATAATCGCTGCGGACAGGGGATTAATTTTTAGGGACAATGAGCAGTTCTTC. This sequence encodes CASSIIAADRGLIFRDNEQFF.

The rearrangement joins TRBV7-9 to TRBJ2-3; 8 positions match TRBD2. V lost 0 bases, J lost 4 bases, and 6 bases stayed unmatched. This CDR3 spans 16 amino acids. Germline CDR1 and CDR2: SEHNR and FQNEAQ (reference sequence). This CDR3 reads CASSLAGGGIADTQYF. CDR3 DNA: TGTGCCAGCAGCTTAGCCGGCGGGGGGATTGCAGATACGCAGTATTTT.

This rearrangement joins TRBV6-6 to TRBJ1-2; the D gene is possibly TRBD1 (5 bases). Germline assignment: CDR1 MNHNY and CDR2 SVGAGI (reference sequence). V was clipped by 6 bases and J by 3 bases, with 14 bases between them. CDR3 length equals 14 residues. In nucleotides, the CDR3 is TGTGCCAGCAGAACAGGAGGGAGACACTATGGCTACACCTTC. Amino acid sequence: CASRTGGRHYGYTF.

The table lists this clone with a count of one. The V gene is TRBV9, the J gene TRBJ1-5; D is unclear. CDR1 SGDLS and CDR2 YYNGEE come from the germline V gene. This CDR3 region has 14 residues. Between the trimmed V and J ends, which lost 7 bases and 0 bases, there was a span of 11 bases. DNA of the CDR3: TGTGCCAGCGGGAGGACTGATAGCAATCAGCCCCAGCATTTT. Encoded protein: CASGRTDSNQPQHF.

The chain combines TRBV7-2 with TRBJ2-7; unclear D gene. The V end was cut by 6 bases, the J end by 0 bases, with 15 bases between. The CDR3 loop spans 15 amino acids. Looked up from germline, CDR1 is SGHTA and CDR2 is FQGNSA. CDR3 coding DNA: TGTGCCAGCAGTCTACGAGGCGGTAACTCCTACGAGCAGTACTTC. Its translation: CASSLRGGNSYEQYF.

The V call is TRBV15, the J call TRBJ2-5; the match to TRBD2 covers 7 bases. The CDR3 is 14 residues long. Trimming took 3 bases from V and 4 from J; bases not matched to a gene: 5. Germline CDR1 LNHNV, CDR2 YYDKDF (reference sequence). The CDR3 sequence: CATSRGGEGETQYF. In nucleotides, the CDR3 is TGTGCCACCAGCAGGGGGGGGGAAGGAGAGACCCAGTACTTC.

This sequence joins TRBV30 and TRBJ1-5; 9 bases are shared with TRBD1. This CDR3 has 14 residues. Trimming at V came to 2 bases and at J to 4 bases, leaving 3 bases not matched to a gene. Germline CDR1 reads GTSNPN; CDR2 reads SVGIG (reference sequence). The DNA of the CDR3 is TGTGCCTGGAGTCTCGGACAGGGGAATCAGCCCCAGCATTTT. This encodes CAWSLGQGNQPQHF.

The genes are TRBV10-1 and TRBJ1-5; weak D call: TRBD1 (6 bases). The length of the CDR3 is 14 residues. Germline V gene lookup returns CDR1 WNHNN and CDR2 SYGVQD (reference sequence). Trimming took off 11 bases at V and 3 bases at J, with 17 bases between the two ends. As DNA, the CDR3 is TGCGCCGGCGGGAGGACAGCCTACAATCAGCCCCAGCATTTT. This translates into CAGGRTAYNQPQHF.

This clone has a single count. V usage is TRBV10-3 and J usage is TRBJ2-3; D remains ambiguous. Trimming removed 7 bases from V and 4 bases from J, with 6 bases in between. The CDR3 length is 11 residues. Germline CDR1 ENHRY, CDR2 SYGVKD. The CDR3 sequence: CAITEADTQYF. For the CDR3, the DNA is TGTGCCATCACCGAGGCAGATACGCAGTATTTT.

The chain is built from TRBV10-3 and TRBJ2-1, with 8 positions matching TRBD2. The V gene end was trimmed by 2 bases and the J gene end by 7 bases; junction bases not matched to a gene: 10. The CDR3 has 16 residues. Germline V gene data show CDR1 as ENHRY and CDR2 as SYGVKD. CDR3 in amino acids: CAISEPSGSSGNEQFF. CDR3 coding DNA: TGTGCCATCAGTGAGCCTAGCGGGTCAAGTGGGAATGAGCAGTTCTTC.